Listed here are 7 T cell receptor beta chains from one sample, sequenced in a study of blood T cell repertoires in COVID-19. Only in-frame clones appear in the TCRdb table, and some are missing; sequencing was by immunoSEQ multiplex PCR. In the table there are about 190,000 clones, roughly nine tenths of which are singletons. Sequenced material: peripheral blood. The receptors shown here come from a man aged 25-45 years with acute or convalescent COVID-19.

The rearrangement joins TRBV27 to TRBJ2-5, with TRBD1 as a possible D gene (6 bases). The germline V gene encodes CDR1 MNHEY and CDR2 SMNVEV (reference sequence). The CDR3 is 16 amino acids. The ends were cut back, 5 bases at V and 6 bases at J, with 22 bases in the middle. CDR3 sequence: CASSPPWGRGSKTQYF. The DNA for the CDR3 is TGTGCCAGCAGTCCCCCGTGGGGGCGAGGTTCTAAGACCCAGTACTTC.

The chain links TRBV30 to TRBJ1-5; 7 bases are a match to TRBD1. The junction had 2 bases not matched to a gene; V was cut back by 1 base and J by 5 bases. CDR3 length: 13 amino acids. Germline V gives CDR1 GTSNPN, CDR2 SVGIG (reference sequence). The CDR3 region has the DNA TGTGCCTGGAGTGGACAGGGCGATCAGCCCCAGCATTTT. Translating it yields CAWSGQGDQPQHF.

The chain carries TRBV6-2 or TRBV6-3 and TRBJ2-2, with D possibly being TRBD1 (5 bases). CDR1 and CDR2 (germline): MNHEY, SVGEGT. CDR3 length: 14 amino acids. Trimming took off 2 bases at V and 5 bases at J, with 9 bases between the two ends. The CDR3 sequence is CASSYQGDTGELFF. CDR3 nucleotide sequence: TGTGCCAGCAGTTACCAGGGTGATACCGGGGAGCTGTTTTTT.

J is TRBJ2-5 and V is TRBV19, with TRBD2 matching over 11 bases. CDR3 length: 15 residues. V shed 4 bases, J shed 5 bases, and the junction held 6 bases outside the gene matches. Germline V CDR1 and CDR2: LNHDA, SQIVND (reference sequence). This CDR3 reads CASSTVAGGWETQYF. In DNA form, the CDR3 reads TGTGCCAGTAGTACGGTAGCGGGGGGGTGGGAGACCCAGTACTTC.

This chain links TRBV5-1 with TRBJ1-1, with D unresolved. The CDR3 runs to 15 residues. Germline V gives CDR1 SGHRS, CDR2 YFSETQ. Trimming cost V 4 bases and J 2 bases, with 15 bases left between them. CDR3 nucleotides: TGCGCCAGCAGCCCGGGGATGCCCCTTAACACTGAAGCTTTCTTT. Amino acids: CASSPGMPLNTEAFF.

The chain has TRBV7-9 and TRBJ2-3; tentatively, D is TRBD1 (6 bases). Between the trimmed V and J ends, which lost 11 bases and 5 bases, there was a span of 26 bases. CDR3 length: 16 amino acids. In germline, CDR1 is SEHNR, CDR2 FQNEAQ (reference sequence). The CDR3 nucleotides read TGTGCCGGGGGCCGGGGCGACCCTTATCGGAGAGATACGCAGTATTTT. Protein sequence: CAGGRGDPYRRDTQYF.

This rearrangement joins TRBV6-5 to TRBJ2-1, with 7 bases aligning to TRBD2. V shed 6 bases and J 1 base; nucleotides not matched to a gene: 6. The CDR3 length is 15 residues. CDR1 and CDR2 (germline): MNHEY, SVGAGI. The CDR3 region is CASRGGLGSYNEQFF. The CDR3, as DNA: TGTGCCAGCAGGGGGGGGTTAGGGTCCTACAATGAGCAGTTCTTC.